This T cell receptor beta chain was found in a study of shared clonotypes between healthy human individuals. Study information: Aged between 18 and 49, the donors were a couple of women and a few men.

The table came from immunoSEQ multiplex PCR; TCRdb's copy has only in-frame clones and leaves some out. Of approximately 2.3 million clones listed, just over 90% are singletons. As to this clone: The antigen is not known.

General observations from the study: Researchers sampled only blood; tissue repertoires likely differ. Few donors limited the genetic and exposure-history diversity represented. Relative to memory subsets, naive subsets generally showed larger estimated richness.

The CDR3 is 14 residues long. Per the germline V gene, CDR1 is LNHDA and CDR2 is SQIVND (reference sequence). With 3 bases removed from V and 6 bases from J, the gap between germline ends came to 12 bases. This sequence joins TRBV19 and TRBJ2-1; a weak D match, TRBD2 (5 bases). The clonotype comes from a young man in good health. Some clones in this sample may be carry-over from other donors' samples. Source material: naive CD4+ T cells from PBMCs. Subset in this sample: CD45RA+ positively selected. The CDR3 DNA sequence: TGTGCCAGTAGTATCCCCGGGCGGGTCAATGAGCAGTTCTTC. Protein product: CASSIPGRVNEQFF.